This record looks at one T cell receptor (beta chain) sequence and its context. The CDR3 has 15 residues. The germline gives CDR1 SEHNR, CDR2 FQNEAQ (reference sequence). J gave up 3 bases and V 0 bases, and 4 bases lay outside the gene matches. These data are taken from a study of technical replicates of blood from a handful of donors. Some clones are missing from TCRdb's copy, which holds only in-frame ones; the method was immunoSEQ multiplex PCR. The top ten clones hold 4% to 6.5% of a sample with more than 50,000 clones, approximately 90% of them seen once. The specimen was PBMCs. The V and J genes are TRBV7-9 and TRBJ2-7; 8 nucleotides align to TRBD2. This sequence was found in a human donor in good health. Some clones in this sample may be carry-over from other donors' samples. The CDR3 DNA sequence: TGTGCCAGCAGCTTAGCGGGACTAGATCTCTACGAGCAGTACTTC. Its protein product is CASSLAGLDLYEQYF. Full variable domain (rest looked up from reference TRBV7-9 and TRBJ2-7): DTGVSQNPRHKITKRGQNVTFRCDPISEHNRLYWYRQTLGQGPEFLTYFQNEAQLEKSRLLSDRFSAERPKGSFSTLEIQRTEQGDSAMYLCASSLAGLDLYEQYFGPGTRLTVT.